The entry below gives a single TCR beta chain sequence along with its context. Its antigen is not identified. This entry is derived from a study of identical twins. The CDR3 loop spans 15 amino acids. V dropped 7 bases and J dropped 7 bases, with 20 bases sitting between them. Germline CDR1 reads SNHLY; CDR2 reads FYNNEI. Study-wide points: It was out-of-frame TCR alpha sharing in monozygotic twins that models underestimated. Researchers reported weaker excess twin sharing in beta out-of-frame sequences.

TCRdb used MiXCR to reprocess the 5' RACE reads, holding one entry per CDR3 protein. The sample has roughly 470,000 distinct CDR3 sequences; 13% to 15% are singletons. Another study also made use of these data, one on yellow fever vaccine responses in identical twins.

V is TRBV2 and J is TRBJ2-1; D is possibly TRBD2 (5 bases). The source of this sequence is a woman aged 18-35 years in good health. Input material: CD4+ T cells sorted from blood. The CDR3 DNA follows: TGTGCCAGCACCCGAGAGGGAAAAGGTTGGAATGAGCAGTTCTTC. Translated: CASTREGKGWNEQFF.